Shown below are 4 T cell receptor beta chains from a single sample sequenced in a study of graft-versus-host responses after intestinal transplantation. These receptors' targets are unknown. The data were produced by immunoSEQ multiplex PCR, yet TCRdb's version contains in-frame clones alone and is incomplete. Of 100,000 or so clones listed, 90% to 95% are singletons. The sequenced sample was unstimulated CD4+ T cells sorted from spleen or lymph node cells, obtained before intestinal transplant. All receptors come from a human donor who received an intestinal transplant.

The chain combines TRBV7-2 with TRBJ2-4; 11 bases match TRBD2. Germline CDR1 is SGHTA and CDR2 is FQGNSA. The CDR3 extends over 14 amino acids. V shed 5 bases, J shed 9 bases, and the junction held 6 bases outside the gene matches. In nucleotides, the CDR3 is TGTGCCAGCAGCCAGGGGACTAGCGGCGGCATTCAGTACTTC. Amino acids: CASSQGTSGGIQYF. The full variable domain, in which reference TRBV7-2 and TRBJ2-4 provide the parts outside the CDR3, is GAGVSQSPSNKVTEKGKDVELRCDPISGHTALYWYRQSLGQGLEFLIYFQGNSAPDKSGLPSDRFSAERTGGSVSTLTIQRTQQEDSAVYLCASSQGTSGGIQYFGAGTRLSVL.

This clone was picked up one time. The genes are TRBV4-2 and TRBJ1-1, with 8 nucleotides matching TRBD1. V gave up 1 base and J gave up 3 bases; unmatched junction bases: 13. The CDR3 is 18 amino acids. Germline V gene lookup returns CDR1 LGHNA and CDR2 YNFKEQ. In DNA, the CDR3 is TGTGCCAGCAGCCAAGCCCAAGGACAGGGTCATGGTGACACTGAAGCTTTCTTT. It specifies CASSQAQGQGHGDTEAFF.

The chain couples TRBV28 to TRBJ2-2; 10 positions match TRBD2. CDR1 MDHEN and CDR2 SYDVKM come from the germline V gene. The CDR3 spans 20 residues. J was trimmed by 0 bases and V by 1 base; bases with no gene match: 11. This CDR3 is CASSLYRWLAGAPNTGELFF. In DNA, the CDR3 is TGTGCCAGCAGTTTATACCGGTGGCTAGCGGGAGCCCCGAACACCGGGGAGCTGTTTTTT.

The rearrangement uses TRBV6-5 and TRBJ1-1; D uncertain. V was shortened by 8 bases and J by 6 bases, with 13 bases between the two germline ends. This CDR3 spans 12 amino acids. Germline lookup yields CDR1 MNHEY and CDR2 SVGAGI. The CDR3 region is CASFASRAEAFF. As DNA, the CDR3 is TGTGCCAGCTTTGCGTCGAGGGCTGAAGCTTTCTTT.